This TCR beta chain came from a study of blood T cell repertoires in COVID-19 (dated by TCRdb to about 2020). Notes on the research overall: Samples from collaborators originated in the United States, Italy and Spain and spanned both the acute and convalescent phases of COVID-19. The material from the prospective study consisted of cDNA or gDNA derived from T cells, B-cell-depleted T cells, or PBMCs. Subjects who had been exposed to COVID-19, were actively infected with it, or had recovered from it provided the deeply sampled blood TCRbeta repertoires that made up the dataset. A freely available public database, intended as a resource for researchers studying the immune response to SARS-CoV-2, is where the repertoires were released. Samples came from the ongoing ImmuneRACE study (first 160 participants) plus 1,254 subjects from 6 global collaborators. Nearly every sample came with metadata listing a de-identified subject ID, COVID-19 status, age in years and sex. HLA class I and class II types, where available, came from metadata supplied by the sample provider rather than from assay-based typing. The paper's findings and limits, for the study overall: The quantity of clinical and demographic metadata differed by source and by participant and was supplied without curation.

Enrolling through a virtual design, the prospective study's participants ranged in age from roughly 18 to 90 years and lived across 20 to 30 United States geographic areas. Cohort assignment in the prospective study relied on participant-reported clinical history from a screening survey and a study questionnaire. In the prospective study, mobile phlebotomists collected whole blood, serum and a nasopharyngeal or oropharyngeal swab from each participant. Over a 2-month period, participants in the prospective study had the option of providing additional blood draws and questionnaires. Prospective study blood samples were shipped either frozen or at room temperature before DNA extraction. TCRbeta CDR3 regions were amplified from genomic DNA using the immunoSEQ Assay, a bias-controlled multiplex PCR. The study's own analysis went as follows. Within the assay, amplification of reference gene primers was used to estimate how many nucleated cells each sample contained. To quantify the absolute abundance of each unique TCRbeta CDR3 rearrangement, sequence reads were collapsed and filtered. Productive Simpson clonality was computed per sample as the square root of Simpson's diversity index over productive rearrangements. Entries here come from immuneACCESS through TCRdb and include only in-frame sequences with V and J called. Some clones fail to appear in such tables; in the studies checked, an unresolved V gene covers under half of the shortfall, and the cause of the remainder is unknown. V, J and clone size were drawn from that table, and D and trimming were deduced from the DNA. For this sample there are about 210,000 clones; 86% appear just once. The top ten constitute about 6% of the sample.

In the case of this clone: Its specific antigen is unknown. No base quality information exists; no much larger clone differs at one position.

The CDR3, cysteine through phenylalanine, is 17 amino acids long. Of the read, only the CDR3 DNA is kept; its 51 bases are in frame from base 1. The germline V gene (reference sequence) supplies CDR1 LGHDT and CDR2 YNNKEL. Deletion took 0 bases off V and 2 bases off J, with a span of 14 bases between the germline ends. Sequencing used PBMCs or T cells enriched from blood (not recorded which). This receptor chain uses TRBV3-1 (or the pseudogene TRBV3-2) and TRBJ2-1, with the D gene not clear enough to name. The sequence was collected from a man in his forties with acute COVID-19. The CDR3 loop reads CASSQDYTLVTYNEQFF. The nucleotide sequence reads as follows: TGTGCCAGCAGCCAAGATTACACCCTAGTAACCTACAATGAGCAGTTCTTC.